A selection of T cell receptor beta chains follows, all from one sample in a study of cytomegalovirus exposure and HLA in healthy donors. The protocol was immunoSEQ multiplex PCR, while the TCRdb copy is restricted to in-frame clones and leaves out a portion. Its listing shows over 150,000 clones. Sequencing input: PBMCs. The receptors were sampled from a boy younger than 18 in good health and CMV-seronegative. CDR3s include the opening cysteine and the closing phenylalanine or tryptophan. A D gene is named only where the DNA matches it firmly.

d_gene,v_gene,j_gene,CDR3nt,CDR3aa
TRBD2,TRBV7-2,TRBJ2-5,TGTGCCAGCAGCTTTCTAGCGGGGGGTCAAGAGACCCAGTACTTC,CASSFLAGGQETQYF
NA,TRBV7-3,TRBJ2-7,TGTGCCAGCAGCCCCCAGGGCCAGTCCTACGAGCAGTACTTC,CASSPQGQSYEQYF
TRBD2,TRBV2,TRBJ2-1,TGTGCCGGGAGGGGCCCCTACAATGAGCAGTTCTTC,CAGRGPYNEQFF
NA,TRBV7-9,TRBJ2-7,TGTGCCAGCAGCGCAGACGGGGAGCAGTACTTC,CASSADGEQYF
NA,TRBV9,TRBJ2-5,TGTGCCAGCAGCGCGTTGGACAGAATGAACCAAGAGACCCAGTACTTC,CASSALDRMNQETQYF
NA,TRBV13,TRBJ2-3,TGTGCCAGCAACCACCTACAGGGCACAGATACGCAGTATTTT,CASNHLQGTDTQYF
TRBD2,TRBV2,TRBJ2-5,TGTGCCGGCGGGGGGGGAGAGACCCAGTACTTC,CAGGGGETQYF
NA,TRBV20-1,TRBJ1-1,TGCAGTGCTAGAGGGAGCGCTGAAGCTTTCTTT,CSARGSAEAFF
TRBD1,TRBV6-6,TRBJ1-5,TGTGCCAGCAGTAGTTCGACAGGGGATAGCAATCAGCCCCAGCATTTT,CASSSSTGDSNQPQHF
NA,TRBV2,TRBJ2-3,TGTGCCAGCGGAGTTAGCGGCCTTAGCACAGATACGCAGTATTTT,CASGVSGLSTDTQYF
TRBD1,TRBV28,TRBJ2-7,TGTGCCAGCAGTCCCCGACAGGGGACCTACGAGCAGTACTTC,CASSPRQGTYEQYF
NA,TRBV5-1,TRBJ1-2,TGCGCCAGCAGCCCCCAGGGAGGTAACTATGGCTACACCTTC,CASSPQGGNYGYTF
TRBD1,TRBV7-4,TRBJ1-6,TGTGCCAGCAGCCCAGCAGGGGGCCTTAGCTCCTATAATTCACCCCTCCACTTT,CASSPAGGLSSYNSPLHF
NA,TRBV11-2,TRBJ1-1,TGTGCCAGCTCGCGACTTATGAACACTGAAGCTTTCTTT,CASSRLMNTEAFF
TRBD1,TRBV5-6,TRBJ1-3,TGTGCCAGCAGCTCGTCGACAGGGCGTTCTGGAAACACCATATATTTT,CASSSSTGRSGNTIYF
TRBD2,TRBV7-6,TRBJ2-7,TGTGCCAGCAGCTTAGGTCTCTCAAAGGGAGCGGGGGGGTACCTCCACTACGAGCAGTACTTC,CASSLGLSKGAGGYLHYEQYF
TRBD1,TRBV5-1,TRBJ2-7,TGCGCCAGCAGCTCACTGGACAGGGGCGACGAGCAGTACTTC,CASSSLDRGDEQYF
NA,TRBV5-8,TRBJ2-7,TGTGCCAGCAGCTTGCAATTTGACGAGCAGTACTTC,CASSLQFDEQYF
NA,TRBV4-2,TRBJ1-1,TGTGCCAGCAGCCAAGGGGCCACCACTGAAGCTTTCTTT,CASSQGATTEAFF
NA,TRBV19,TRBJ2-7,TGTGCCAGTAGTACCGGGGTCACCTACGAGCAGTACTTC,CASSTGVTYEQYF
TRBD1,TRBV6-5,TRBJ2-5,TGTGCCAGCGGGGGACAGGGGGAAGAGACCCAGTACTTC,CASGGQGEETQYF
TRBD1,TRBV6-1,TRBJ2-7,TGTGCCGGGGGGACAGGGGAACCATACGAGCAGTACTTC,CAGGTGEPYEQYF
TRBD2,TRBV6-5,TRBJ2-7,TGTGCCAGCAGTTACGCGCAGCGGGGGAGATACGAGCAGTACTTC,CASSYAQRGRYEQYF
NA,TRBV21-1,TRBJ1-5,TGTGCCAGCAGCAAATATTGGCAGTTCGGCAATCAGCCCCAGCATTTT,CASSKYWQFGNQPQHF
NA,TRBV7-8,TRBJ1-1,TGTGCCACGTCGAGATCCATGAACACTGAAGCTTTCTTT,CATSRSMNTEAFF
TRBD1,TRBV28,TRBJ2-3,TGTGCCAGCAGCCTCGGGGGACAGGGCACAGATACGCAGTATTTT,CASSLGGQGTDTQYF
TRBD2,TRBV4-1,TRBJ2-3,TGCGCCAGCAGCCAAGAAGGGGCGGGGGGGCGCACAGATACGCAGTATTTT,CASSQEGAGGRTDTQYF
TRBD1,TRBV28,TRBJ2-7,TGTGCCAGCATTAAGGGGACAGGGTGGTACGAGCAGTACTTC,CASIKGTGWYEQYF
TRBD1,TRBV27,TRBJ1-2,TGTGCCAGCAGTTTTGGACAGGGTGACTATGGCTACACCTTC,CASSFGQGDYGYTF
NA,TRBV27,TRBJ2-7,TGTGCCAGCAGCTTACGCGCGGGGTACGAGCAGTACTTC,CASSLRAGYEQYF
TRBD1,TRBV4-3,TRBJ1-2,TGCGCCAGCAGCCAAGACCCCACACAGGGGTTCAATGGCTACACCTTC,CASSQDPTQGFNGYTF
NA,TRBV4-2,TRBJ2-1,TGTGCCAGCAGCCAAGATTTAGGGACTGGTAACAATGAGCAGTTCTTC,CASSQDLGTGNNEQFF
TRBD2,TRBV9,TRBJ2-2,TGTGCCAGCAGCGTAGGGGTTAGCGGGGGGACCTACACCGGGGAGCTGTTTTTT,CASSVGVSGGTYTGELFF
NA,TRBV4-1,TRBJ1-4,TGCGCCAGCACGGCCTCAGGACAGAATGAAAAACTGTTTTTT,CASTASGQNEKLFF
NA,TRBV28,TRBJ1-1,TGTGCCAGCAGTCCCGGACCCTTCACAGGAGCTTTCTTT,CASSPGPFTGAFF
NA,TRBV6-1,TRBJ1-2,TGTGCCAGGGGGGGGGACTATGGCTACACCTTC,CARGGDYGYTF
TRBD1,TRBV27,TRBJ1-2,TGTGCCAGCAGCCCTTGGGGACAGGGAACCTATGGCTACACCTTC,CASSPWGQGTYGYTF
NA,TRBV7-3,TRBJ1-2,TGTGCCAGCAGCCACAGGGCTAACTATGGCTACACCTTC,CASSHRANYGYTF
TRBD1,TRBV27,TRBJ1-6,TGTGCCAGCAGTTCCCGGGACAGGGACTCACCCCTCCACTTT,CASSSRDRDSPLHF
NA,TRBV19,TRBJ2-7,TGTGCCAGTAGTACATCAATGGACTTCTACGAGCAGTACTTC,CASSTSMDFYEQYF
TRBD1,TRBV7-8,TRBJ1-1,TGTGCCAGCAGCCGTCCCGGGACAGGTGTGAACACTGAAGCTTTCTTT,CASSRPGTGVNTEAFF
TRBD1,TRBV6-4,TRBJ1-6,TGTGCCAGCAGCCCGGGACAGGGTGCCTCACCCCTCCACTTT,CASSPGQGASPLHF
NA,TRBV7-8,TRBJ1-2,TGTGCCAGCAGCTTAGATGATCCAGGCGGCTACACCTTC,CASSLDDPGGYTF
NA,TRBV28,TRBJ2-7,TGTGCCAGCAGTTTAGCTGGGAGACCAAGCTCCTACGAGCAGTACTTC,CASSLAGRPSSYEQYF
NA,TRBV5-1,TRBJ2-1,TGCGCCAGCAGCGTAACAGGGAGCTACAATGAGCAGTTCTTC,CASSVTGSYNEQFF
NA,TRBV10-1,TRBJ2-2,TGCGCCAGCAGGCCTAGGACGGGGACCGGGGAGCTGTTTTTT,CASRPRTGTGELFF
TRBD1,TRBV4-1,TRBJ1-5,TGCGCCAGCAGCCAAGTAGGACAGGGGGACAATCAGCCCCAGCATTTT,CASSQVGQGDNQPQHF
NA,TRBV2,TRBJ1-6,TGTGCCAGCAGTGATTCCGGGAAAGGGAATTCACCCCTCCACTTT,CASSDSGKGNSPLHF
NA,TRBV30,TRBJ1-2,TGTGCCTGGAGTGTACGTGGGGCTTTTGGCTACACCTTC,CAWSVRGAFGYTF
NA,TRBV2,TRBJ1-5,TGTGCCAGCAGTGAAGGACAGTATAGCAATCAGCCCCAGCATTTT,CASSEGQYSNQPQHF
TRBD1,TRBV9,TRBJ1-2,TGTGCCAGCAGCGAGCGGACAGGGGATGAAGGCTACACCTTC,CASSERTGDEGYTF
NA,TRBV7-8,TRBJ2-7,TGTGCCAGCAGCTTGGAGCGGGTCTCCTACGAGCAGTACTTC,CASSLERVSYEQYF
NA,TRBV5-7,TRBJ1-4,TGTGCCAGCAGCTTAGACAGTCCCGAAGGGGAATGCGAAAAACTGTTTTTT,CASSLDSPEGECEKLFF
NA,TRBV11-1,TRBJ2-5,TGTGCCAGCAGCTTATTGGTCGGGGGTGGGGAGACCCAGTACTTC,CASSLLVGGGETQYF